Below are 31 T cell receptor beta chains sequenced from a single sample in a study of post-analysis software for immune sequencing data. Prepared libraries of TCR beta cDNA carried unique molecular identifiers. Each CDR3 protein gets one entry after TCRdb re-called the PCR reads with MiXCR. This table holds more than 350,000 distinct CDR3 sequences, about 39% found once. These TCRs' antigens remain unknown. Findings of the study overall: Controls showed lower frequencies than patients for roughly five TRBV segments, and TRBV5-6, TRBV5-1 and TRBV20-1 were among these.

Sequencing was carried out using blood. The receptor source for this set is a girl aged 2 to 9 with multiple sclerosis.

The chain uses TRBV20-1 and TRBJ2-1; the D gene is possibly TRBD1 (6 bases). The CDR3 loop spans 14 amino acids. The ends were cut back, 3 bases at V and 8 bases at J, with 17 bases in the middle. From germline, CDR1 is DFQATT and CDR2 SNEGSKA (reference sequence). The CDR3 region is CSARRGSPADEQFF. The CDR3 region has the DNA TGCAGTGCTAGGAGGGGGAGCCCGGCCGATGAGCAGTTCTTC.

The chain joins TRBV29-1 to TRBJ2-2, with D perhaps matching TRBD1 (6 bases). The CDR3 length is 17 residues. Between the trimmed V and J ends, which lost 7 bases and 0 bases, there was a span of 21 bases. CDR1 SQVTM and CDR2 ANQGSEA come from the germline V gene. The CDR3 here is CSARTNLRGPNTGELFF. The CDR3 DNA follows: TGCAGCGCCCGGACGAACCTCAGGGGACCGAACACCGGGGAGCTGTTTTTT.

This clonotype was detected a few times. V and J are TRBV12-3 or TRBV12-4 and TRBJ1-1; D is perhaps TRBD1 (6 bases). The CDR3 is 16 residues long. V was trimmed by 6 bases and J by 2 bases, leaving 19 bases between them. This CDR3 is CASRPTGTRKNTEAFF. The DNA for the CDR3 is TGTGCCAGCAGACCTACCGGGACAAGAAAAAACACTGAAGCTTTCTTT.

The chain has TRBV20-1 and TRBJ1-2; 11 nucleotides align to TRBD1. Germline CDR1 is DFQATT and CDR2 is SNEGSKA (reference sequence). The CDR3 consists of 13 residues. The trim removed 4 bases at V and 8 bases at J, leaving 6 bases unmatched. The CDR3 DNA reads TGCAGTGCTACCGGGACAGGGGGTCGAGGCTACACCTTC. Protein: CSATGTGGRGYTF.

This clonotype was counted only a few times. The genes are TRBV3-1 and TRBJ2-7; no reliable D call. Germline V gene data show CDR1 as LGHDT and CDR2 as YNNKEL (reference sequence). This CDR3 spans 11 amino acids. The ends were cut back, 1 base at V and 7 bases at J, with 5 bases in the middle. CDR3 nucleotide sequence: TGTGCCAGCAGCCAAGTAAGGGAGCAGTACTTC. Encoded protein: CASSQVREQYF.

This clonotype was seen a few times. The V call is TRBV12-3 or TRBV12-4, the J call TRBJ1-1; unclear D gene. V lost 2 bases to trimming and J lost 1 base, with 5 bases between them. This CDR3 is built from 13 residues. The CDR3 DNA reads TGTGCCAGCAGTTTAATGGGGAACACTGAAGCTTTCTTT. This codes for CASSLMGNTEAFF.

Only a few counts were recorded for this clonotype. The chain couples TRBV20-1 to TRBJ1-5; TRBD1 matches 9 bases. The germline gives CDR1 DFQATT, CDR2 SNEGSKA (reference sequence). This CDR3 region has 15 residues. J was trimmed by 4 bases and V by 8 bases; bases with no gene match: 12. This CDR3 reads CSTNQGQGRNQPQHF. The CDR3 DNA is TGCAGTACCAACCAAGGACAGGGGAGGAATCAGCCCCAGCATTTT.

This sequence joins TRBV28 and TRBJ2-7; D ambiguous. The CDR3 extends over 12 amino acids. V lost 6 bases and J 2 bases, leaving 8 bases between the germline ends. The germline CDR1 and CDR2 sequences are MDHEN and SYDVKM. The CDR3 bases are TGTGCCAGCAGGGCGGATACCTACGAGCAGTACTTC. Protein product: CASRADTYEQYF.

With regard to this clonotype: One end of the junction fails to match germline, which may point to a read error. The CDR3 DNA follows: TGTGCCGGCAGTTTAAGACTCACTTACTACGAGCAGTACTTC. Protein product: CAGSLRLTYYEQYF. The rearrangement uses TRBV28 and TRBJ2-5; D gene uncertain. The J call may be mistaken, given a closer DNA end match to TRBJ2-7. Per the germline V gene, CDR1 is MDHEN and CDR2 is SYDVKM. The CDR3 sequence is 14 residues long.

The V and J genes are TRBV12-3 or TRBV12-4 and TRBJ2-7; 7 positions agree with TRBD1. CDR3 length: 15 amino acids. V gave up 8 bases and J gave up 2 bases; unmatched junction bases: 12. CDR3 in amino acids: CASAFPRTGAYEQYF. DNA of the CDR3: TGTGCCAGCGCTTTTCCCCGAACAGGGGCCTACGAGCAGTACTTC.

This clonotype was seen only a few times. As DNA, the CDR3 is TGCGCCAGCAGCCAGTTAGGACAGCCGAACACTGAAGCTTTCTTT. Its protein is CASSQLGQPNTEAFF. The rearrangement uses TRBV4-3 and TRBJ1-1; a weak D match, TRBD1 (6 bases). Germline CDR1 is LGHNA and CDR2 is YSLEER. V lost 3 bases to trimming and J lost 1 base, with 12 bases between them. CDR3 length equals 15 residues.

The chain employs TRBV10-3 and TRBJ2-7; D not resolved. There are 12 residues in the CDR3. Germline values: CDR1 ENHRY, CDR2 SYGVKD. V gave up 10 bases and J gave up 5 bases, with 15 bases separating them. CDR3 residues: CATYSDGDEQYF. The CDR3 DNA sequence: TGTGCCACCTACTCGGACGGCGACGAGCAGTACTTC.

The V gene is TRBV7-2, the J gene TRBJ2-4; 9 bases map to TRBD1. With the DNA end fitting TRBJ2-5 better, the J assignment may be wrong. CDR3 length equals 14 residues. Germline lookup yields CDR1 SGHTA and CDR2 FQGNSA. The CDR3 reads CASSSGQGKETQYF. DNA of the CDR3: TGTGCCAGCAGCTCCGGACAGGGGAAGGAGACCCAGTACTTC.

The rearrangement uses TRBV6-5 and TRBJ1-5, with unresolved D. Germline V gives CDR1 MNHEY, CDR2 SVGAGI. CDR3 size: 13 residues. Trimming removed 2 bases from V and 9 bases from J, with 11 bases in between. The CDR3 DNA follows: TGTGCCAGCAGTTACGGGAAAGAAGGGCCCCAGCATTTT. Its translation is CASSYGKEGPQHF.

V gene TRBV2 combines with J gene TRBJ2-1; possibly TRBD2 for D (5 bases). The germline V gene encodes CDR1 SNHLY and CDR2 FYNNEI. The CDR3 is made up of 14 amino acids. The V gene lost 5 bases and the J gene lost 0 bases, with 8 bases spanning the gap. CDR3 bases: TGTGCCAGCAGTCCCCGGGGCTCCTACAATGAGCAGTTCTTC. Translation gives CASSPRGSYNEQFF.

J is TRBJ2-1 and V is TRBV4-1; 10 nucleotides align to TRBD2. CDR1 MGHRA and CDR2 YSYEKL come from the germline V gene. V was pared by 1 base and J by 5 bases, with 5 bases of the junction left unmatched. CDR3 length: 16 residues. CDR3 protein: CASSQGWLAGDNEQFF. For the CDR3, the DNA is TGCGCCAGCAGCCAAGGGTGGCTAGCGGGAGACAATGAGCAGTTCTTC.

The chain combines TRBV7-9 with TRBJ2-7; no firm D call. This CDR3 comprises 15 residues. Germline loops: CDR1 SEHNR, CDR2 FQNEAQ (reference sequence). Deletions cut 3 bases from V and 1 base from J, with 13 bases between. CDR3 amino acids: CASSFSSSGSYEQYF. The CDR3 DNA reads TGTGCCAGCAGCTTTTCGTCGTCTGGGTCCTACGAGCAGTACTTC. Complete variable domain (other parts from reference TRBV7-9 and TRBJ2-7): DTGVSQNPRHKITKRGQNVTFRCDPISEHNRLYWYRQTLGQGPEFLTYFQNEAQLEKSRLLSDRFSAERPKGSFSTLEIQRTEQGDSAMYLCASSFSSSGSYEQYFGPGTRLTVT.

V gene TRBV20-1 combines with J gene TRBJ2-1; D perhaps matches TRBD1 (6 bases). CDR3 length: 13 amino acids. CDR1 and CDR2 from the germline V gene are DFQATT and SNEGSKA (reference sequence). Trimming removed 6 bases at V and 4 bases at J, with 13 bases between. CDR3 coding DNA: TGCAGTGCAACGGACAGCTCATACAATGAGCAGTTCTTC. Translated, it gives CSATDSSYNEQFF.

The J gene is TRBJ2-3, the V gene TRBV7-3; no firm D call. The CDR3 is 14 residues long. Trimming took 6 bases from V and 6 from J, leaving 16 bases between them. Germline lookup yields CDR1 SGHTA and CDR2 FQGTGA. CDR3 sequence (DNA): TGTGCCAGCAGTATGGGCCCTAACCGGGATACGCAGTATTTT. This sequence encodes CASSMGPNRDTQYF.

The sample holds a few counts of this clonotype. V and J are TRBV12-3 or TRBV12-4 and TRBJ2-4; D tentatively fits TRBD1 or TRBD2 (5 bases each). The V end was cut by 6 bases, the J end by 1 base, with 13 bases between. The CDR3 length is 15 residues. As DNA, the CDR3 is TGTGCCAGCAGGTCGACCAGGGAGGCCAAAAACATTCAGTACTTC. The encoded protein is CASRSTREAKNIQYF.

This clonotype was seen more than once but under ten times. V usage is TRBV12-3 or TRBV12-4 and J usage is TRBJ2-1; maybe TRBD2 (5 bases). With 5 bases removed from V and 8 bases from J, the gap between germline ends came to 16 bases. The CDR3 sequence is 14 residues long. The CDR3 sequence is CASSPPTRIDEQFF. CDR3 bases: TGTGCCAGCAGTCCGCCTACTAGAATCGATGAGCAGTTCTTC.

This clonotype was found many times. The J gene is TRBJ1-6, the V gene TRBV5-1, with 9 bases that match TRBD1. The CDR3 contains 15 residues. V dropped 4 bases and J dropped 10; count of bases not matched to a gene: 9. Germline V gene data show CDR1 as SGHRS and CDR2 as YFSETQ. The CDR3 DNA reads as TGCGCCAGCAGCCCCGGGACAGGGATGGTATCACCCCTCCACTTT. Its translation: CASSPGTGMVSPLHF.

The rearrangement uses TRBV10-3 and TRBJ2-5; D is unresolved. Gene TRBJ2-7 matches the end of the DNA better, so the J call may be wrong. The V gene's germline CDR1 is ENHRY and CDR2 SYGVKD. CDR3 length: 12 residues. The CDR3, as DNA: TGTGCCATCAGTCGCTACAGTGGCGAGCAGTACTTC. It specifies CAISRYSGEQYF.

The chain is built from TRBV18 and TRBJ2-1, with a weak D call TRBD1 (5 bases). The CDR3 runs 16 residues. V was pared by 6 bases and J by 4 bases, with 19 bases between. Per germline, CDR1 KGHSH and CDR2 LQKENI. CDR3 residues: CASSQSQGLKYNEQFF. CDR3 DNA sequence: TGTGCCAGCTCGCAGTCCCAGGGTTTGAAATACAATGAGCAGTTCTTC.

In this sample, this clonotype turned up a few times. V gene TRBV29-1 combines with J gene TRBJ1-2; D is uncertain. CDR1 SQVTM and CDR2 ANQGSEA come from the germline V gene. The CDR3 is 12 amino acids. V dropped 7 bases and J dropped 2 bases, with 11 bases sitting between them. CDR3 coding DNA: TGCAGCGCTGACCTAACAAACTATGGCTACACCTTC. Protein sequence: CSADLTNYGYTF.

In this sample, this clonotype turned up a few times. The chain is built from TRBV5-1 and TRBJ1-1; no reliable D call. Trimming took 4 bases from V and 5 from J, leaving 15 bases between them. The CDR3 contains 14 residues. Germline CDR1 and CDR2: SGHRS and YFSETQ. This chain's CDR3 is CASSPRQIGTEAFF. The CDR3 bases are TGCGCCAGCAGCCCGCGGCAGATCGGGACTGAAGCTTTCTTT.

This clonotype appeared a few times. V usage is TRBV20-1 and J usage is TRBJ2-3, with 7 bases identical to TRBD2. Germline V CDR1 and CDR2: DFQATT, SNEGSKA (reference sequence). The V gene end was trimmed by 6 bases and the J gene end by 3 bases; junction bases not matched to a gene: 9. The CDR3 extends over 14 amino acids. The CDR3 DNA reads TGCAGTGCCCCCCGGCGGGGAGGGACAGATACGCAGTATTTT. Translating gives CSAPRRGGTDTQYF.

About this clonotype: This may arise from a read error, as a much more abundant clone is one base away. The chain uses TRBV9 and TRBJ2-7; 10 bases are shared with TRBD2. The CDR3 loop spans 16 amino acids. Per the germline V gene, CDR1 is SGDLS and CDR2 is YYNGEE. CDR3 coding DNA: TGTGCCAGCAGCGTAGAGGCTAGCGGGAGCTCCTGCGAGCAGTACTTC. It translates to CASSVEASGSSCEQYF. The whole variable domain, remainder taken from reference TRBV9 and TRBJ2-7, is DSGVTQTPKHLITATGQRVTLRCSPRSGDLSVYWYQQSLDQGLQFLIQYYNGEERAKGNILERFSAQQFPDLHSELNLSSLELGDSALYFCASSVEASGSSCEQYFGPGTRLTVT.

CDR3 coding DNA: TGTGCCAGCAGAGATACAGGGTCCTCTTACAATGAGCAGTTCTTC. It specifies CASRDTGSSYNEQFF. This chain links TRBV28 with TRBJ2-1; D possibly corresponds to TRBD1 (6 bases). In germline, CDR1 is MDHEN, CDR2 SYDVKM. The CDR3 covers 15 residues. V was clipped by 6 bases and J by 4 bases, with 16 bases between them.

The chain couples TRBV7-9 to TRBJ1-2, with 10 bases matching TRBD1. The CDR3 extends over 16 amino acids. The ends lost 5 bases at V and 6 bases at J; junction bases unmatched: 12. CDR1 and CDR2 from the germline V gene are SEHNR and FQNEAQ (reference sequence). The CDR3 protein is CASSLDRGGLGNGYTF. For the CDR3, the DNA is TGTGCCAGCAGCCTGGACAGGGGGGGACTGGGGAATGGCTACACCTTC.

The chain employs TRBV15 and TRBJ2-1; D is perhaps TRBD1 (6 bases). Deletions cut 0 bases from V and 4 bases from J, with 19 bases between. From germline, CDR1 is LNHNV and CDR2 YYDKDF (reference sequence). The CDR3 consists of 18 residues. The CDR3 nucleotides are TGTGCCACCAGCAGAGATTCTACCCGACCACAGGGTTACAATGAGCAGTTCTTC. It is translated as CATSRDSTRPQGYNEQFF.